This T cell receptor (beta chain) was recovered during a study of blood T cell repertoires in COVID-19. At the level of the study: Collection of acute and convalescent COVID-19 samples took place in the United States, Italy and Spain. T cells, B-cell-depleted T cells, or PBMCs provided the cDNA or gDNA that served as material.

All enrollees were about 18 to 89 years old and from roughly 22 US areas. No more than 2 weeks before study entry, exposed participants had met a case of COVID-19. V was shortened by 4 bases and J by 5 bases, with 20 bases between the two germline ends. CDR3 length equals 16 residues. Per germline, CDR1 MNHEY and CDR2 SMNVEV (reference sequence). TCRdb's table, derived via immunoSEQ multiplex PCR, lists solely in-frame clones and lacks some. The sample includes 350,000 to 450,000 clones, more than 85% of them seen just once. The source material was PBMCs or T cells enriched from blood (not recorded which). V is TRBV27 and J is TRBJ1-1; D is undetermined. The sequence derives from a woman in her thirties or forties who had been exposed to COVID-19. The CDR3 is CASSSPPGSVETEAFF. Written as DNA, the CDR3 is TGTGCCAGCAGTTCCCCCCCTGGGAGTGTAGAGACTGAAGCTTTCTTT.